These 28 T cell receptor beta chains were all obtained from the same sample, sequenced in a study of blood T cell repertoires in COVID-19. TCRdb keeps only in-frame clones here, not all; method: immunoSEQ multiplex PCR. The sample records approximately 250,000 clones, approximately 88% being singletons. Sequenced material: peripheral blood. The origin of the receptors is a woman aged 70-85 years with COVID-19, enrolled during active disease.

On this clone itself: An end of the junction differs from the germline gene, which may be a read error. V and J are TRBV7-7 and TRBJ1-5; D gene unclear. The CDR3 extends over 13 amino acids. Per the germline V gene, CDR1 is SSHAT and CDR2 is FNYEAQ (reference sequence). This CDR3 is CASSLSQDQPQHF. In nucleotides, the CDR3 is TGTGCTAGCAGCTTATCCCAGGATCAGCCCCAGCATTTT.

The CDR3 sequence: CASSIRGSQPQHF. The CDR3 region has the DNA TGTGCCAGCTCCATCAGGGGAAGTCAGCCCCAGCATTTT. This sequence joins TRBV18 and TRBJ1-5; possible D gene TRBD1, 6 bases. Trimming stripped 6 bases from V and 6 bases from J, with 12 bases between. This CDR3 spans 13 amino acids. Per the germline V gene, CDR1 is KGHSH and CDR2 is LQKENI.

This clone has a handful of counts. The gene calls are TRBV28 and TRBJ2-2, with no clear D. Per the germline V gene, CDR1 is MDHEN and CDR2 is SYDVKM. This CDR3 has 12 amino acids. V lost 7 bases and J lost 6, with 9 bases in between. The CDR3 coding sequence is TGTGCCAGCACCCTCTCGTCCGGGGAGCTGTTTTTT. This sequence encodes CASTLSSGELFF.

The rearrangement links TRBV5-4 to TRBJ2-5; 12 bases are shared with TRBD1. The junction had 6 bases not matched to a gene; V was cut back by 4 bases and J by 5 bases. CDR1 and CDR2 (germline): SGHNT, YYREEE (reference sequence). The CDR3 is 15 residues long. The CDR3 DNA is TGTGCCAGCAGCCCGGGACAGGGGGCGCCGGAGACCCAGTACTTC. Translating it yields CASSPGQGAPETQYF.

The V call is TRBV19, the J call TRBJ2-7; TRBD2 agrees at 11 bases. CDR1 is LNHDA, CDR2 SQIVND, per germline (reference sequence). After removal of 6 bases from V and 0 bases from J, the junction contained 4 bases not matched to a gene. The CDR3 is made up of 15 amino acids. CDR3 in DNA: TGTGCCAGTAGGAAAACTAGCGGGGGCTCCTACGAGCAGTACTTC. This gives the protein CASRKTSGGSYEQYF.

This chain connects TRBV7-2 to TRBJ2-7; D is perhaps TRBD1 (6 bases). CDR1 SGHTA and CDR2 FQGNSA come from the germline V gene. V lost 1 base and J 5 bases, leaving 15 bases between the germline ends. There are 15 residues in the CDR3. The CDR3 spells CASSLGGQKGDEQYF. CDR3 coding DNA: TGTGCCAGCAGCTTAGGGGGGCAGAAGGGCGACGAGCAGTACTTC.

This sequence joins TRBV19 and TRBJ1-4; 7 bases agree with TRBD1. CDR1 is LNHDA and CDR2 is SQIVND in the germline V gene (reference sequence). The CDR3 runs 14 residues. The V and J ends lost 6 bases and 5 bases, in that order; junction bases with no gene match: 6. The CDR3 loop is CASSERQGNEKLFF. The CDR3 coding sequence is TGTGCCAGTAGCGAACGACAGGGCAATGAAAAACTGTTTTTT.

The J gene is TRBJ1-5, the V gene TRBV5-4; D unclear. The CDR3 spans 15 residues. V was clipped by 3 bases and J by 0 bases, with 10 bases between them. Looked up from germline, CDR1 is SGHNT and CDR2 is YYREEE (reference sequence). The CDR3 loop reads CASSSQPNSNQPQHF. DNA for the CDR3: TGTGCCAGCAGCTCACAGCCTAATAGCAATCAGCCCCAGCATTTT.

The chain has TRBV7-8 and TRBJ1-6; D not certain. The V end was cut by 2 bases, the J end by 7 bases, with 6 bases between. The germline V gene encodes CDR1 SGHVS and CDR2 FQNEAQ. The CDR3 is made up of 13 amino acids. The CDR3 DNA follows: TGTGCCAGCAGCTTAAAAGAGAATTCACCCCTCCACTTT. Protein sequence: CASSLKENSPLHF.

This chain links TRBV3-1 (or the pseudogene TRBV3-2) with TRBJ1-2; weak D call: TRBD1 (5 bases). V shed 1 base and J shed 5 bases, with 14 bases lying between them. CDR3 length equals 15 residues. Germline values: CDR1 LGHDT, CDR2 YNNKEL (reference sequence). CDR3: CASSQVLRGGYGYTF. CDR3 in DNA: TGTGCCAGCAGCCAAGTGTTAAGGGGAGGTTATGGCTACACCTTC.

The V call is TRBV13, the J call TRBJ2-7; TRBD2 aligns across 11 bases. CDR3 length: 17 amino acids. V trimming: 2 bases; J trimming: 2 bases; junction bases outside the gene matches: 8. CDR1 and CDR2 (germline): PRHDT, FYEKMQ (reference sequence). This CDR3 is CASSLNLLAGVPYEQYF. CDR3 in DNA: TGTGCCAGCAGCTTAAATCTACTAGCGGGAGTTCCCTACGAGCAGTACTTC.

The gene calls are TRBV7-9 and TRBJ2-7; weak D call: TRBD2 (5 bases). Trimming shortened V by 5 bases and J by 1 base, and 21 bases separated the two germline ends. CDR3 length equals 17 residues. Germline CDR1 is SEHNR and CDR2 is FQNEAQ (reference sequence). CDR3 DNA: TGTGCCAGCAGCCGCCAGGTAGCGTCAACTTATTCCTACGAGCAGTACTTC. It is translated as CASSRQVASTYSYEQYF.

This sequence joins TRBV3-1 (or the pseudogene TRBV3-2) and TRBJ2-1; possible D gene TRBD2, 5 bases. The CDR3 totals 16 residues. V gave up 3 bases and J gave up 1 base, with 13 bases separating them. CDR1 is LGHDT and CDR2 is YNNKEL in the germline V gene (reference sequence). CDR3 amino acids: CASSQLGSGSYNEQFF. The CDR3 DNA follows: TGTGCCAGCAGCCAGCTTGGGAGCGGATCCTACAATGAGCAGTTCTTC.

The chain combines TRBV11-1 with TRBJ2-2; no reliable D call. Trimming took 5 bases from V and 4 from J, leaving 8 bases between them. CDR3 size: 13 residues. Germline CDR1 reads SGHAT; CDR2 reads FQDESV (reference sequence). CDR3 sequence reads: CASSKYSTGELFF. CDR3 sequence (DNA): TGTGCCAGCAGCAAATATTCCACCGGGGAGCTGTTTTTT. The full variable domain, rest sourced from reference TRBV11-1 and TRBJ2-2, is EAEVAQSPRYKITEKSQAVAFWCDPISGHATLYWYRQILGQGPELLVQFQDESVVDDSQLPKDRFSAERLKGVDSTLKIQPAELGDSAMYLCASSKYSTGELFFGEGSRLTVL.

In the case of this clone: The same CDR3 also results from other DNA sequences found in this sample. The chain has TRBV19 and TRBJ2-7; the match to TRBD2 covers 11 bases. This CDR3 has 15 amino acids. CDR1 and CDR2 (germline): LNHDA, SQIVND (reference sequence). The V segment lost 2 bases and the J segment 5 bases; nucleotides outside the gene matches: 5. The CDR3 loop reads CASSISLAGGNEQYF. The CDR3 DNA reads as TGTGCCAGTAGTATAAGCCTAGCGGGAGGAAACGAGCAGTACTTC.

The gene calls are TRBV29-1 and TRBJ1-1; D is perhaps TRBD1 (5 bases). This CDR3 comprises 13 residues. Trimming pared 7 bases from V and 4 bases from J, leaving 16 bases between. Germline V lookup: CDR1 SQVTM, CDR2 ANQGSEA. Written as DNA, the CDR3 is TGCAGCGGGGGACGCCAACAAACCACTGAAGCTTTCTTT. This codes for CSGGRQQTTEAFF.

The J gene is TRBJ1-3, the V gene TRBV6-1, with D unresolved. The CDR3 runs 15 residues. Trimming removed 1 base from V and 1 base from J, with 8 bases in between. CDR1 and CDR2 (germline): MNHNS, SASEGT. DNA of the CDR3: TGTGCCAGCAGTGAAGGACAAAGATCTGGAAACACCATATATTTT. It codes for CASSEGQRSGNTIYF.

The chain combines TRBV4-2 with TRBJ1-4; TRBD1 aligns across 10 bases. Germline V gene lookup returns CDR1 LGHNA and CDR2 YNFKEQ. The CDR3 runs 15 residues. The V and J ends lost 9 bases and 5 bases, in that order; junction bases with no gene match: 9. CDR3 DNA sequence: TGTGCCAGTATTGGGTGGGGACAGGGGAATGAAAAACTGTTTTTT. Its protein is CASIGWGQGNEKLFF.

The rearrangement links TRBV28 to TRBJ2-2; TRBD2 matches at 7 bases. V lost 4 bases, J lost 2 bases, and 4 bases stayed unmatched. Germline CDR1 is MDHEN and CDR2 is SYDVKM. The CDR3 is made up of 15 amino acids. CDR3 sequence reads: CASSSPGLNTGELFF. Written as DNA, the CDR3 is TGTGCCAGCAGTTCCCCGGGACTAAACACCGGGGAGCTGTTTTTT.

The chain uses TRBV12-5 and TRBJ1-1, with D hard to call. CDR3 length equals 12 residues. CDR1 and CDR2 from the germline V gene are LGHNT and FRNRAP. V was shortened by 6 bases and J by 7 bases, with 12 bases between the two germline ends. CDR3 residues: CASGWGEGEAFF. The CDR3 DNA follows: TGTGCTAGTGGCTGGGGAGAAGGTGAAGCTTTCTTT.

The chain recombines TRBV5-1 with TRBJ2-1; TRBD2 matches 7 bases. After removal of 2 bases from V and 7 bases from J, the junction contained 9 bases not matched to a gene. CDR1 is SGHRS and CDR2 is YFSETQ in the germline V gene. The CDR3 is made up of 15 amino acids. The CDR3 bases are TGCGCCAGCAGCTTAAGCGGGAATTTAGGAAATGAGCAGTTCTTC. It specifies CASSLSGNLGNEQFF.

The chain recombines TRBV30 with TRBJ1-5, with D uncertain. This CDR3 is built from 10 residues. Germline V gene lookup returns CDR1 GTSNPN and CDR2 SVGIG (reference sequence). Trimming took 5 bases from V and 7 from J, leaving 6 bases between them. The CDR3 region is CAWVGQPQHF. DNA of the CDR3: TGTGCCTGGGTTGGCCAGCCCCAGCATTTT.

This chain links TRBV6-5 with TRBJ1-1; D is uncertain. The CDR3 runs 13 residues. Germline V CDR1 and CDR2: MNHEY, SVGAGI. Trimming shortened V by 8 bases and J by 4 bases, and 14 bases separated the two germline ends. The CDR3 reads CASRRTEGTEAFF. The CDR3 nucleotides are TGTGCCAGCCGAAGGACGGAGGGCACTGAAGCTTTCTTT.

The chain employs TRBV27 and TRBJ2-7; 7 nucleotides align to TRBD2. This CDR3 comprises 14 residues. Per germline, CDR1 MNHEY and CDR2 SMNVEV (reference sequence). After removal of 6 bases from V and 1 base from J, the junction contained 6 bases not matched to a gene. In nucleotides, the CDR3 is TGTGCCAGCAGGGGTAGCGGGTCGTCCTACGAGCAGTACTTC. Translating it yields CASRGSGSSYEQYF.

The chain is built from TRBV29-1 and TRBJ2-7; possible D gene TRBD1, 5 bases. CDR1 is SQVTM and CDR2 is ANQGSEA in the germline V gene. The CDR3 spans 13 residues. The V and J ends lost 4 bases and 0 bases respectively, with 10 bases between them. CDR3 DNA sequence: TGCAGCGTTGGGGGCACGAACTCCTACGAGCAGTACTTC. Protein: CSVGGTNSYEQYF.

This rearrangement joins TRBV27 to TRBJ1-2; unclear D gene. The CDR3 runs to 13 residues. Germline assignment: CDR1 MNHEY and CDR2 SMNVEV (reference sequence). With 3 bases removed from V and 5 bases from J, the gap between germline ends came to 10 bases. The CDR3 sequence: CASSLIGSYGYTF. The CDR3 DNA reads TGTGCCAGCAGTTTGATAGGGAGTTATGGCTACACCTTC.

This CDR3 reads CASRVGRGPEQYF. CDR3 in DNA: TGTGCCAGCAGGGTTGGGAGGGGCCCCGAGCAGTACTTC. The V gene is TRBV27, the J gene TRBJ2-7; 7 nucleotides agree with TRBD2. The CDR3 runs 13 residues. Germline values: CDR1 MNHEY, CDR2 SMNVEV (reference sequence). J was trimmed by 6 bases and V by 6 bases; bases with no gene match: 8.

The V and J genes are TRBV19 and TRBJ1-5; D is unresolved. The CDR3 is 14 amino acids. CDR1 LNHDA and CDR2 SQIVND come from the germline V gene (reference sequence). Trimming removed 1 base at V and 4 bases at J, with 8 bases between. CDR3 loop: CASSIGARNQPQHF. The CDR3 DNA reads as TGTGCCAGTAGTATAGGGGCCAGGAATCAGCCCCAGCATTTT.